One and the same sample provided the 21 T cell receptor beta chains below, sequenced in a study of response to subunit inactivated influenza vaccine. TCRdb recomputed calls from the RT-PCR reads with MiXCR, one row per CDR3 protein. The sample consists of around 850,000 distinct CDR3 sequences, around 18% of them appearing once. The sample in question was PBMCs from blood, obtained about 5 days after vaccination. These receptors came from a man in his forties or fifties who received an inactivated influenza vaccine.

This chain joins TRBV12-3 or TRBV12-4 and TRBJ2-2, with 8 bases matching TRBD1. The CDR3 contains 16 residues. V trimming: 5 bases; J trimming: 4 bases; junction bases outside the gene matches: 9. The CDR3 bases are TGTGCCAGCAGTCCTCAGGGGGCGTTGATCACCGGGGAGCTGTTTTTT. The encoded protein is CASSPQGALITGELFF.

A few counts support this clonotype. The J gene is TRBJ2-7, the V gene TRBV7-9; D uncertain. CDR3 length: 12 residues. CDR1 and CDR2 from the germline V gene are SEHNR and FQNEAQ (reference sequence). V lost 5 bases, J lost 6 bases, and 11 bases lay in between. The CDR3 region has the DNA TGTGCCAGCAGCCAGATAGCACTCGAGCAGTACTTC. The encoded protein is CASSQIALEQYF.

This clonotype occurred a few times. The CDR3 loop is CASSVEARGNEQFF. CDR3 coding DNA: TGTGCCAGCAGCGTAGAGGCTCGGGGCAATGAGCAGTTCTTC. This chain uses TRBV9 with TRBJ2-1, with a tentative D call TRBD2 (5 bases). CDR3 length: 14 amino acids. CDR1 SGDLS and CDR2 YYNGEE come from the germline V gene. Trimming removed 0 bases from V and 6 bases from J, with 10 bases in between.

This chain links TRBV7-8 with TRBJ2-6; a possible D gene is TRBD1 (5 bases). V lost 0 bases and J lost 0, with 18 bases in between. Germline CDR1 and CDR2: SGHVS and FQNEAQ. There are 20 residues in the CDR3. Here the CDR3 DNA reads TGTGCCAGCAGCTTAGCTAGTTTTGCAGGGTTACCCTCTGGGGCCAACGTCCTGACTTTC. Protein product: CASSLASFAGLPSGANVLTF.

The chain recombines TRBV15 with TRBJ1-1; unclear D gene. Germline CDR1 reads LNHNV; CDR2 reads YYDKDF (reference sequence). This CDR3 region has 16 residues. V was cut by 1 base and J by 3 bases, with 15 bases left in between. The CDR3 DNA reads as TGTGCCACCAGCAGAGGGTTCGGCGTGGAGGACACTGAAGCTTTCTTT. This gives the protein CATSRGFGVEDTEAFF.

This clonotype was seen only a few times. The CDR3: CAISVGGDTEAFF. Written as DNA, the CDR3 is TGTGCCATCAGTGTTGGGGGAGACACTGAAGCTTTCTTT. This chain links TRBV10-3 with TRBJ1-1; a weak D match, TRBD1 (5 bases). Trimming cost V 4 bases and J 3 bases, with 9 bases left between them. The CDR3 spans 13 residues. From germline, CDR1 is ENHRY and CDR2 SYGVKD.

The chain links TRBV30 to TRBJ2-7; 9 nucleotides match TRBD1. CDR1 and CDR2 from the germline V gene are GTSNPN and SVGIG (reference sequence). J was trimmed by 3 bases and V by 3 bases; bases with no gene match: 6. The CDR3 sequence is 14 residues long. CDR3 in DNA: TGTGCCTGGAGGCCAGGGGACAGGGTCTACGAGCAGTACTTC. Its protein product is CAWRPGDRVYEQYF.

This clonotype was detected many times. The gene calls are TRBV27 and TRBJ1-3; D gene uncertain. The CDR3 runs to 15 residues. The ends were cut back, 2 bases at V and 0 bases at J, with 8 bases in the middle. Germline values: CDR1 MNHEY, CDR2 SMNVEV (reference sequence). CDR3 DNA: TGTGCCAGCAGTTTAAGTCACTTCTCTGGAAACACCATATATTTT. Its translation: CASSLSHFSGNTIYF.

A few counts support this clonotype. V and J are TRBV4-3 and TRBJ2-7; perhaps TRBD1 as D (6 bases). Per germline, CDR1 LGHNA and CDR2 YSLEER. This CDR3 region has 14 residues. V gave up 5 bases and J gave up 4 bases, with 15 bases separating them. Written as DNA, the CDR3 is TGCGCCAGCAGCTATGGAAAACAGGGTTACGAGCAGTACTTC. This encodes CASSYGKQGYEQYF.

This clonotype was seen at least ten times. This sequence joins TRBV5-5 and TRBJ2-7; D is undetermined. V dropped 1 base and J dropped 3 bases, with 8 bases sitting between them. Germline V gives CDR1 SGHKS, CDR2 YYEKEE (reference sequence). The CDR3 consists of 13 residues. CDR3 coding DNA: TGTGCCAGCAGCTTGCCGACGGACTACGAGCAGTACTTC. Translation: CASSLPTDYEQYF.

V is TRBV11-2 and J is TRBJ2-3; no reliable D call. Trimming stripped 5 bases from V and 7 bases from J, with 4 bases between. Germline-derived CDR1 and CDR2 are SGHAT and FQNNGV. CDR3 length equals 10 residues. CDR3 DNA sequence: TGTGCCAGCAGCCGCCATACGCAGTATTTT. Translation: CASSRHTQYF.

The genes are TRBV28 and TRBJ1-5, with D unclear. The CDR3 has 13 residues. The V end was cut by 6 bases, the J end by 4 bases, with 10 bases between. Looked up from germline, CDR1 is MDHEN and CDR2 is SYDVKM. The CDR3 nucleotides are TGTGCCAGCAGGTCTCCGGTAAATCAGCCCCAGCATTTT. This encodes CASRSPVNQPQHF.

This clonotype occurred a few times. The chain couples TRBV3-1 to TRBJ2-1, with 8 bases aligning to TRBD2. The CDR3 loop spans 18 amino acids. Losses at the gene ends were 2 bases for V and 4 bases for J; bases not matched to a gene: 13. Per the germline V gene, CDR1 is LGHDT and CDR2 is YNNKEL (reference sequence). CDR3 protein: CASSQPYSGANRYNEQFF. CDR3 sequence (DNA): TGTGCCAGCAGCCAACCCTATAGCGGGGCCAACAGATACAATGAGCAGTTCTTC.

The table lists this clonotype with many counts. The rearrangement uses TRBV7-4 and TRBJ1-5; TRBD1 is a possible D gene (5 bases). CDR3 length: 15 residues. The V and J ends lost 1 base and 4 bases respectively, with 11 bases between them. Germline V gives CDR1 SGHVT, CDR2 SQSDAQ. CDR3 residues: CASSLVRGDNQPQHF. For the CDR3, the DNA is TGTGCCAGCAGCTTAGTGCGGGGCGATAATCAGCCCCAGCATTTT.

J is TRBJ2-3 and V is TRBV20-1, with 8 nucleotides matching TRBD1. J lost 1 base, V lost 7 bases, and 7 bases had no gene match. The CDR3 sequence is 14 residues long. CDR1 and CDR2 from the germline V gene are DFQATT and SNEGSKA (reference sequence). The CDR3 DNA reads TGCAGTGTCCCGACAGGGGCCGGCACAGATACGCAGTATTTT. Protein product: CSVPTGAGTDTQYF.

This clonotype appeared a few times. The CDR3 region is CASSLTGTEEKLFF. In nucleotides, the CDR3 is TGTGCCAGCAGCTTAACGGGGACGGAGGAAAAACTGTTTTTT. The chain couples TRBV7-2 to TRBJ1-4, with D possibly being TRBD1 (5 bases). The CDR3 is 14 residues long. The germline CDR1 and CDR2 sequences are SGHTA and FQGNSA. The V end lost 2 bases, the J end lost 8 bases, and 12 bases lay between the germline ends.

This clonotype was seen a few times. The CDR3 DNA is TGTGCCAATCGGGAGGCCCTGAACACCGGGGAGCTGTTTTTT. This translates into CANREALNTGELFF. The chain links TRBV7-9 to TRBJ2-2; 7 bases are shared with TRBD2. The CDR3 sequence is 14 residues long. Looked up from germline, CDR1 is SEHNR and CDR2 is FQNEAQ (reference sequence). V was pared by 10 bases and J by 1 base, with 6 bases of the junction left unmatched.

This rearrangement joins TRBV20-1 to TRBJ2-2; 8 bases fit TRBD2. Germline V gene sequence: CDR1 DFQATT, CDR2 SNEGSKA (reference sequence). This CDR3 comprises 16 residues. The junction had 8 bases not matched to a gene; V was cut back by 2 bases and J by 3 bases. The CDR3 reads CSARPRGGAYTGELFF. CDR3 in DNA: TGCAGTGCTAGACCTCGGGGGGGGGCCTACACCGGGGAGCTGTTTTTT.

The CDR3 coding sequence is TGTGCCAGCAGTTACGGCGAAGCTTGGGGCACTGAAGCTTTCTTT. Translating gives CASSYGEAWGTEAFF. The chain employs TRBV6-5 and TRBJ1-1; unclear D gene. Germline CDR1 reads MNHEY; CDR2 reads SVGAGI. Trimming removed 2 bases from V and 4 bases from J, with 14 bases in between. This CDR3 has 15 amino acids.

This chain uses TRBV20-1 with TRBJ2-7; 7 nucleotides line up with TRBD2. The CDR3 is made up of 15 amino acids. The V segment lost 3 bases and the J segment 7 bases; nucleotides outside the gene matches: 15. The germline CDR1 and CDR2 sequences are DFQATT and SNEGSKA (reference sequence). The CDR3 sequence: CSASLGFGGRREQYF. CDR3 coding DNA: TGCAGTGCTAGCCTCGGATTCGGCGGGAGACGAGAGCAGTACTTC.

This clonotype turned up a few times. This sequence joins TRBV20-1 and TRBJ2-1; TRBD2 matches at 9 bases. Trimming took 2 bases from V and 3 from J; bases not matched to a gene: 8. Looked up from germline, CDR1 is DFQATT and CDR2 is SNEGSKA (reference sequence). The CDR3 spans 16 residues. The CDR3 reads CSARRGRGGNYNEQFF. The CDR3 DNA reads TGCAGTGCTAGACGCGGGCGGGGGGGTAACTACAATGAGCAGTTCTTC.